This TCR beta chain appears in the sequencing data of a study of T cell responses to AZD1222 COVID-19 vaccine. Assay used: immunoSEQ multiplex PCR; TCRdb lists only in-frame clones, some missing. Among tens of thousands of clones listed, about 81% were seen once. This CDR3 spans 15 amino acids. The germline CDR1 and CDR2 sequences are MNHEY and SVGAGI. V lost 6 bases and J lost 3; bases outside the gene matches: 8. The sequences come from peripheral blood, collected on day 0 of AZD1222 vaccination. The rearrangement links TRBV6-5 to TRBJ2-7; TRBD1 matches 10 bases. This TCR came from an adult in good health. The CDR3: CASSKTGTGVYEQYF. CDR3 coding DNA: TGTGCCAGCAGCAAGACCGGGACAGGGGTCTACGAGCAGTACTTC.